The T cell receptor beta chain described here comes from a study of CD8+ T cells in alopecia areata. Study at large: In an open-label trial, patients got 5 to 10 mg tofacitinib twice daily.

With 5 bases removed from V and 7 bases from J, the gap between germline ends came to 15 bases. Germline-derived CDR1 and CDR2 are SQVTM and ANQGSEA. The CDR3 has 13 amino acids. The authors extracted RNA and reverse transcribed it into cDNA as the sequencing template. Clones were read by immunoSEQ multiplex PCR, and TCRdb kept only the in-frame ones, dropping some. The sample contains roughly 200,000 clones, roughly 60% of which appear only once. Sample: CD4+ T cells sorted from blood, taken at week 0. V is TRBV29-1 and J is TRBJ2-1; D unclear. The TCR sequence derives from a human donor with alopecia areata. As DNA, the CDR3 is TGCAGCGTTAGAACGAACGTGCTGAATGAGCAGTTCTTC. It translates to CSVRTNVLNEQFF.